The 27 T cell receptor beta chains below all came from one sample that was sequenced in a study of hypomethylating agent response in myelodysplastic syndrome. The table came from immunoSEQ multiplex PCR; TCRdb's copy has only in-frame clones and leaves some out. The sample contains 4,700 or so clones, 75% to 90% of which appear only once. Sequencing used bone marrow, obtained before or after starting hypomethylating agent treatment for myelodysplastic syndrome (not recorded which). Receptor source: a human donor with myelodysplastic syndrome.

This clone occurred a few times. The CDR3 DNA follows: TGTGCTAGTGGTTTGGCAACAGGGGGATTTCAGCCCCAGCATTTT. Translating it yields CASGLATGGFQPQHF. The gene calls are TRBV12-5 and TRBJ1-5; 8 bases are shared with TRBD1. V dropped 1 base and J dropped 6; count of bases not matched to a gene: 5. The CDR3 has 15 amino acids. Germline CDR1 LGHNT, CDR2 FRNRAP.

This clone was seen once. The chain links TRBV25-1 to TRBJ1-1; D possibly corresponds to TRBD1 (5 bases). The CDR3 is 13 residues long. The V and J ends lost 3 bases and 5 bases respectively, with 10 bases between them. Germline V gives CDR1 MGHDK, CDR2 SYGVNS. CDR3 DNA sequence: TGTGCCAGCAGTGATCAGGGATTGACTGAAGCTTTCTTT. Translated, it gives CASSDQGLTEAFF.

The rearrangement joins TRBV6-6 to TRBJ1-3, with 7 bases matching TRBD1. The CDR3 runs 15 residues. The germline V gene has CDR1 MNHNY and CDR2 SVGAGI (reference sequence). With 2 bases clipped from V and 2 bases from J, the junction kept 3 bases outside the gene matches. The CDR3 is CASSYTGDAGNTIYF. The CDR3 nucleotides are TGTGCCAGCAGTTACACAGGGGACGCTGGAAACACCATATATTTT.

The CDR3 sequence: CASNRLTRDGANEQFF. The DNA of the CDR3 is TGTGCCAGCAACCGACTGACAAGGGATGGTGCCAATGAGCAGTTCTTC. The rearrangement uses TRBV7-9 and TRBJ2-1; D not resolved. The V end was cut by 7 bases, the J end by 6 bases, with 22 bases between. Germline V gives CDR1 SEHNR, CDR2 FQNEAQ (reference sequence). The CDR3 sequence is 16 residues long.

V and J are TRBV28 and TRBJ1-4; TRBD1 aligns across 8 bases. V was clipped by 6 bases and J by 5 bases; unmatched bases: 5. CDR1 and CDR2 from the germline V gene are MDHEN and SYDVKM. The CDR3 contains 14 residues. CDR3 protein: CASRSTGVNEKLFF. The CDR3 DNA sequence: TGTGCCAGCAGATCGACAGGGGTGAATGAAAAACTGTTTTTT.

The chain links TRBV19 to TRBJ2-1; D not certain. Trimming pared 7 bases from V and 0 bases from J, leaving 7 bases between. The CDR3 covers 13 residues. Germline lookup yields CDR1 LNHDA and CDR2 SQIVND (reference sequence). The CDR3 sequence is CASNRNSYNEQFF. The CDR3 bases are TGTGCCAGTAACAGAAACTCCTACAATGAGCAGTTCTTC.

V and J are TRBV5-6 and TRBJ2-1, with D unresolved. This CDR3 comprises 13 residues. Germline V gene sequence: CDR1 SGHDT, CDR2 YYEEEE. Trimming left V 4 bases short and J 8 bases short, with 13 bases between. The CDR3 reads CASSPDNPHEQFF. Here the CDR3 DNA reads TGTGCCAGCAGCCCTGACAATCCCCATGAGCAGTTCTTC.

The genes are TRBV5-6 and TRBJ1-5, with TRBD1 as a possible D gene (6 bases). This CDR3 region has 14 residues. The germline V and J ends were trimmed by 4 bases and 2 bases, with 10 bases remaining between them. Germline assignment: CDR1 SGHDT and CDR2 YYEEEE. The CDR3 DNA is TGTGCCAGCAGCGCCTACAGGGGCAATCAGCCCCAGCATTTT. Its protein product is CASSAYRGNQPQHF.

The chain combines TRBV6-1 with TRBJ1-5; D is unclear. The V gene's germline CDR1 is MNHNS and CDR2 SASEGT. The CDR3 extends over 15 amino acids. V gave up 0 bases and J gave up 10 bases, with 16 bases separating them. The CDR3 DNA reads TGTGCCAGCAGTGAAGCGCTATCGGGCGGTCGCCCCCAGCATTTT. Translating it yields CASSEALSGGRPQHF.

The J gene is TRBJ1-1, the V gene TRBV29-1; D ambiguous. CDR1 and CDR2 (germline): SQVTM, ANQGSEA. The CDR3 length is 11 residues. Trimming stripped 7 bases from V and 8 bases from J, with 14 bases between. The CDR3, as DNA: TGCAGCGCGGGAATTGGGAGCGAAGCTTTCTTT. It codes for CSAGIGSEAFF.

V usage is TRBV18 and J usage is TRBJ2-2; 9 bases match TRBD2. The CDR3 contains 16 residues. Trimming at V came to 3 bases and at J to 4 bases, leaving 6 bases not matched to a gene. Germline CDR1 KGHSH, CDR2 LQKENI. The CDR3 sequence: CASSPRVAGATGELFF. CDR3 nucleotides: TGTGCCAGCTCACCGAGGGTAGCGGGGGCCACCGGGGAGCTGTTTTTT. The whole variable domain, remainder taken from reference TRBV18 and TRBJ2-2, is NAGVMQNPRHLVRRRGQEARLRCSPMKGHSHVYWYRQLPEEGLKFMVYLQKENIIDESGMPKERFSAEFPKEGPSILRIQQVVRGDSAAYFCASSPRVAGATGELFFGEGSRLTVL.

The J gene is TRBJ2-3, the V gene TRBV15; D uncertain. This CDR3 has 13 amino acids. CDR1 LNHNV and CDR2 YYDKDF come from the germline V gene (reference sequence). V was cut by 5 bases and J by 2 bases, with 8 bases left in between. The CDR3 nucleotides are TGTGCCACCAGCTTTCGTGACACAGATACGCAGTATTTT. Amino acid sequence: CATSFRDTDTQYF.

The chain is built from TRBV6-5 and TRBJ2-2; possibly TRBD2 for D (5 bases). The germline gives CDR1 MNHEY, CDR2 SVGAGI. V lost 6 bases, J lost 7 bases, and 15 bases lay in between. This CDR3 has 14 amino acids. CDR3: CASRKGFRDGELFF. CDR3 in DNA: TGTGCCAGCAGGAAGGGTTTCCGGGACGGGGAGCTGTTTTTT.

This sequence joins TRBV2 and TRBJ1-5; D remains ambiguous. The germline V and J ends were trimmed by 6 bases and 1 base, with 7 bases remaining between them. This CDR3 region has 13 residues. Germline loops: CDR1 SNHLY, CDR2 FYNNEI. DNA of the CDR3: TGTGCCAGCAGGGGAGAGAGCAATCAGCCCCAGCATTTT. Its translation: CASRGESNQPQHF. The full variable domain, rest sourced from reference TRBV2 and TRBJ1-5, is EPEVTQTPSHQVTQMGQEVILRCVPISNHLYFYWYRQILGQKVEFLVSFYNNEISEKSEIFDDQFSVERPDGSNFTLKIRSTKLEDSAMYFCASRGESNQPQHFGDGTRLSIL.

V gene TRBV27 combines with J gene TRBJ1-1, with D possibly matching TRBD1 (6 bases). Germline V gives CDR1 MNHEY, CDR2 SMNVEV (reference sequence). There are 15 residues in the CDR3. V was shortened by 4 bases and J by 4 bases, with 16 bases between the two germline ends. CDR3 region: CASSSLGGQGTEAFF. CDR3 bases: TGTGCCAGCAGTTCTCTGGGGGGGCAAGGCACTGAAGCTTTCTTT.

The chain employs TRBV7-9 and TRBJ1-5; 8 positions agree with TRBD1. The CDR3 totals 16 residues. V lost 5 bases and J lost 2; bases outside the gene matches: 8. CDR1 is SEHNR and CDR2 is FQNEAQ in the germline V gene (reference sequence). CDR3 sequence reads: CASSGLRGPGNQPQHF. DNA for the CDR3: TGTGCCAGCAGCGGACTCAGGGGGCCCGGCAATCAGCCCCAGCATTTT.

This chain joins TRBV28 and TRBJ1-1, with no clear D. The germline V and J ends were trimmed by 8 bases and 8 bases, with 15 bases remaining between them. Germline CDR1 and CDR2: MDHEN and SYDVKM. This CDR3 is 12 amino acids long. The CDR3 nucleotides read TGTGCCAGCTTCGCGGCACCTAAAGAAGCTTTCTTT. It codes for CASFAAPKEAFF.

The V gene is TRBV7-9, the J gene TRBJ1-2; D remains ambiguous. Trimming removed 4 bases at V and 7 bases at J, with 7 bases between. The CDR3 contains 11 residues. Germline V CDR1 and CDR2: SEHNR, FQNEAQ (reference sequence). CDR3 sequence reads: CASSSPSGYTF. Written as DNA, the CDR3 is TGTGCCAGCAGCTCGCCGAGTGGCTACACCTTC.

V gene TRBV5-1 combines with J gene TRBJ2-1; either TRBD1 or TRBD2 may supply D (6 bases each). Germline V lookup: CDR1 SGHRS, CDR2 YFSETQ. The CDR3 covers 15 residues. V gave up 4 bases and J gave up 10 bases, with 21 bases separating them. The CDR3 coding sequence is TGCGCCAGCAGCCCGGGGGCCCTAGTAGTAGAGGAGCAGTTCTTC. This gives the protein CASSPGALVVEEQFF.

V and J are TRBV2 and TRBJ1-6; D unclear. The germline V and J ends were trimmed by 4 bases and 5 bases, with 12 bases remaining between them. Germline-derived CDR1 and CDR2 are SNHLY and FYNNEI. The CDR3 extends over 15 amino acids. The CDR3 region has the DNA TGTGCCAGCAGTGTTGGAGTCAGGAATAATTCACCCCTCCACTTT. Residues: CASSVGVRNNSPLHF.

The chain is built from TRBV5-6 and TRBJ2-7; 8 bases map to TRBD1. Trimming took 1 base from V and 2 from J; bases not matched to a gene: 5. CDR1 is SGHDT, CDR2 YYEEEE, per germline. The CDR3 runs to 15 residues. The DNA for the CDR3 is TGTGCCAGCAGCTTGTGGACAGGGCCGACCTACGAGCAGTACTTC. Translation: CASSLWTGPTYEQYF.

V usage is TRBV7-2 and J usage is TRBJ2-7, with D unclear. Germline V gene sequence: CDR1 SGHTA, CDR2 FQGNSA. The CDR3 is 13 amino acids. V was trimmed by 5 bases and J by 3 bases, leaving 11 bases between them. Written as DNA, the CDR3 is TGTGCCAGCAGCCCCGGGTTATACTACGAGCAGTACTTC. Translating gives CASSPGLYYEQYF. The full variable domain, in which reference TRBV7-2 and TRBJ2-7 provide the parts outside the CDR3, is GAGVSQSPSNKVTEKGKDVELRCDPISGHTALYWYRQSLGQGLEFLIYFQGNSAPDKSGLPSDRFSAERTGGSVSTLTIQRTQQEDSAVYLCASSPGLYYEQYFGPGTRLTVT.

CDR3 loop: CASSRGQMNTEAFF. The CDR3 nucleotides read TGCGCCAGCAGCAGGGGACAAATGAACACTGAAGCTTTCTTT. The chain carries TRBV5-1 and TRBJ1-1; the D gene is possibly TRBD1 (6 bases). Trimming removed 4 bases from V and 0 bases from J, with 10 bases in between. This CDR3 has 14 amino acids. Germline V gives CDR1 SGHRS, CDR2 YFSETQ.

The genes are TRBV7-2 and TRBJ1-1, with a tentative D call TRBD1 (5 bases). Germline V gene sequence: CDR1 SGHTA, CDR2 FQGNSA. This CDR3 is built from 13 residues. Trimming removed 4 bases from V and 1 base from J, with 7 bases in between. DNA of the CDR3: TGTGCCAGCAGCTGGAGGGGGAACACTGAAGCTTTCTTT. Protein sequence: CASSWRGNTEAFF.

The CDR3 DNA sequence: TGCGCCAGCAGCCCCAGCGACACCGGGGAGCTGTTTTTT. Translation gives CASSPSDTGELFF. The V call is TRBV4-3, the J call TRBJ2-2; D not resolved. The CDR3 is 13 residues long. Germline loops: CDR1 LGHNA, CDR2 YSLEER. Deletions cut 4 bases from V and 3 bases from J, with 6 bases between.

This clone was seen just once. The gene calls are TRBV7-8 and TRBJ1-6; D is uncertain. Germline assignment: CDR1 SGHVS and CDR2 FQNEAQ. The CDR3 is 15 residues long. V shed 1 base and J shed 10 bases, with 14 bases lying between them. Here the CDR3 DNA reads TGTGCCAGCAGCTTAGGGGGTCTAAGAGGATCACCCCTCCACTTT. Its protein is CASSLGGLRGSPLHF.

The rearrangement uses TRBV18 and TRBJ1-5, with D hard to call. This CDR3 has 12 residues. CDR1 is KGHSH, CDR2 LQKENI, per germline. With 8 bases removed from V and 7 bases from J, the gap between germline ends came to 12 bases. CDR3 bases: TGTGCCAGCCAATACGGCGGACAGCCCCAGCATTTT. Amino acid sequence: CASQYGGQPQHF.